Included here is one T cell receptor (beta chain) sequence, with context. What it binds is not known. These data belong to a study of CD8 T cells in cerebrospinal fluid in Alzheimer's disease. Background on the study: Plate-based nested PCR sequencing and droplet-based sequencing measured CSF T cell clonal expansion.

Points from the study as a whole: Compared with controls, mild cognitive impairment or Alzheimer's disease patients showed higher maximum CSF clone percentages. Versus healthy subjects, Alzheimer's patients more often had clones of at least 3%. EBV-specific clones showed no enrichment in Alzheimer's patients and were not the top expanded clones.

Germline loops: CDR1 SGHTS, CDR2 YDEGEE. The CDR3 consists of 17 residues. TCRdb reprocessed the 10x single-cell sequencing reads, keeping one entry per CDR3 protein, no DNA. The sample table sets out some 1,600 distinct CDR3 sequences. The chain uses TRBV5-8 and TRBJ1-5; TCRdb indicates TRBD1, and absent DNA this call remains unverified. The TCR was taken from a human donor with Alzheimer's disease. Sequenced: cerebrospinal fluid. This CDR3 is CASSYGTAEGGNQPQHF.